These T cell receptor beta chains were read from a single sample in a study of blood T cell repertoires in COVID-19. Sequencing used immunoSEQ multiplex PCR; TCRdb keeps in-frame clones, though not all of them. The data show tens of thousands of clones, approximately 79% seen once. The sequencing input was peripheral blood. The receptors were sampled from an elderly woman with active or convalescent COVID-19. Each CDR3 is given with its conserved first and last residue. The D gene is left open where the match is weak. A clone size is listed for some rows: how often the clone was seen (once, few, many), or a class if it is expanded.

clone_size j_call d_call v_call cdr3_length cdr3_aa cdr3_nt
NA TRBJ1-1 TRBD1 TRBV14 15 CASSRVRGQGTEAFF TGTGCCAGCAGCCGGGTCAGGGGGCAGGGCACTGAAGCTTTCTTT
NA TRBJ1-2 TRBD1 TRBV9 14 CASSVGTDAYGYTF TGTGCCAGCAGCGTCGGGACAGATGCTTATGGCTACACCTTC
few TRBJ2-7 TRBD1 TRBV3-1/TRBV3-2 15 CASSRAGTGFHEQYF TGTGCCAGCAGCAGAGCCGGGACAGGGTTCCACGAGCAGTACTTC
NA TRBJ1-5 TRBD1 TRBV5-6 15 CASSGGTGSNQPQHF TGTGCCAGCAGCGGCGGGACAGGGAGCAATCAGCCCCAGCATTTT
few TRBJ2-1 NA TRBV19 13 CASSIGREGEQFF TGTGCCAGTAGTATAGGCAGGGAAGGTGAGCAGTTCTTC
NA TRBJ1-2 NA TRBV25-1 12 CASSAQGYGYTF TGTGCCAGCAGTGCTCAGGGGTATGGCTACACCTTC
many TRBJ1-1 TRBD1 TRBV29-1 14 CSVANRGLDTEAFF TGCAGCGTTGCAAACAGGGGGCTTGACACTGAAGCTTTCTTT
NA TRBJ1-1 TRBD1 TRBV2 16 CASSGGQGAGNTEAFF TGTGCCAGCAGTGGGGGGCAGGGGGCAGGGAACACTGAAGCTTTCTTT
NA TRBJ1-2 NA TRBV7-9 13 CASSLIQGDGYTF TGTGCCAGCAGCCTTATACAGGGAGATGGCTACACCTTC
NA TRBJ2-1 TRBD2 TRBV5-5 18 CASSLGGPLAGSYNEQFF TGTGCCAGCAGCTTGGGAGGCCCACTAGCGGGTTCCTACAATGAGCAGTTCTTC
NA TRBJ1-1 NA TRBV5-4 15 CASSSTGGAGAEAFF TGTGCCAGCAGCTCGACGGGGGGCGCGGGCGCTGAAGCTTTCTTT
NA TRBJ2-3 TRBD1 TRBV7-3 15 CASSLSQGAADTQYF TGTGCCAGCAGCTTATCGCAGGGGGCGGCAGATACGCAGTATTTT
NA TRBJ2-7 NA TRBV13 13 CASSFRGPYEQYF TGTGCCAGCAGCTTCAGGGGCCCCTACGAGCAGTACTTC
NA TRBJ2-3 NA TRBV20-1 15 CSASRVLAMADTQYF TGCAGTGCTAGTCGGGTTCTAGCTATGGCAGATACGCAGTATTTT
NA TRBJ2-2 TRBD1 TRBV11-2 17 CASTLHEGAIGTGELFF TGTGCCAGCACCCTTCACGAGGGGGCAATAGGAACCGGGGAGCTGTTTTTT
NA TRBJ1-4 NA TRBV5-1 15 CASSDTGPTNEKLFF TGCGCCAGCAGTGATACAGGACCAACTAATGAAAAACTGTTTTTT
few TRBJ1-5 NA TRBV3-1/TRBV3-2 15 CASSQDMSGIQPQHF TGTGCCAGCAGCCAAGATATGTCGGGGATTCAGCCCCAGCATTTT
few TRBJ2-2 NA TRBV9 17 CASSLGPKDRNTGELFF TGTGCCAGCAGCTTGGGACCAAAGGACAGGAACACCGGGGAGCTGTTTTTT
NA TRBJ1-3 TRBD1 TRBV25-1 15 CASSERDRLKNTIYF TGTGCCAGCAGTGAAAGGGACAGACTGAAGAACACCATATATTTT
NA TRBJ2-5 NA TRBV10-3 15 CATSEGGAWQETQYF TGTGCCACCTCCGAAGGGGGGGCTTGGCAAGAGACCCAGTACTTC
few TRBJ1-5 TRBD1 TRBV5-3 17 CARSGGDRDGSNQPQHF TGTGCCAGAAGCGGGGGGGACAGGGACGGTAGCAATCAGCCCCAGCATTTT
NA TRBJ1-3 NA TRBV19 12 CASRSLGDTIYF TGTGCCAGTAGAAGTCTCGGGGACACCATATATTTT
NA TRBJ1-1 NA TRBV5-1 14 CASSLDGLNTEAFF TGCGCCAGCAGCTTGGACGGGTTGAACACTGAAGCTTTCTTT
NA TRBJ2-7 TRBD1 TRBV5-6 15 CASSLPGQSYYEQYF TGTGCCAGCAGCTTACCGGGACAGAGTTACTACGAGCAGTACTTC
NA TRBJ1-3 NA TRBV9 17 CASSVAPTRISGNTIYF TGTGCCAGCAGCGTAGCCCCGACAAGGATCTCTGGAAACACCATATATTTT
NA TRBJ1-5 TRBD1 TRBV5-1 14 CASSLGQANQPQHF TGCGCCAGCAGCCTGGGACAGGCCAATCAGCCCCAGCATTTT
NA TRBJ2-7 NA TRBV11-3 14 CASSSLRNPYEQYF TGTGCCAGCAGCTCCCTCAGGAATCCCTACGAGCAGTACTTC
NA TRBJ2-5 TRBD2 TRBV5-1 16 CASSLASAGGHETQYF TGCGCCAGCAGCTTGGCCTCGGCGGGGGGGCATGAGACCCAGTACTTC
many TRBJ1-4 TRBD1 TRBV3-1/TRBV3-2 15 CASSQSQGAGVKLFF TGTGCCAGCAGCCAGTCCCAGGGGGCAGGTGTGAAACTGTTTTTT
once TRBJ1-2 NA TRBV9 16 CASSATVGSTAYGYTF TGTGCCAGCAGCGCCACGGTGGGATCGACAGCCTATGGCTACACCTTC
NA TRBJ2-1 TRBD2 TRBV2 13 CASSTSEYNEQFF TGTGCCAGCAGCACTAGCGAGTACAATGAGCAGTTCTTC
NA TRBJ2-1 TRBD2 TRBV7-2 16 CASSLAGTSGYNEQFF TGTGCCAGCAGCTTAGCCGGGACTAGCGGTTACAATGAGCAGTTCTTC
NA TRBJ1-6 TRBD1 TRBV11-3 15 CASSATRTGASPLHF TGTGCCAGCAGCGCAACAAGGACAGGGGCATCACCCCTCCACTTT
few TRBJ2-2 NA TRBV11-2 15 CASSLVQARTGELFF TGTGCCAGCAGCTTAGTCCAGGCTCGAACCGGGGAGCTGTTTTTT
once TRBJ2-7 NA TRBV5-6 13 CASSLVSDYEQYF TGTGCCAGCAGCTTGGTTTCAGACTACGAGCAGTACTTC
NA TRBJ1-2 NA TRBV5-6 13 CASSLERAYGYTF TGTGCCAGCAGCTTGGAGAGGGCCTATGGCTACACCTTC
NA TRBJ2-4 NA TRBV20-1 10 CSASFNIQYF TGCAGTGCTAGCTTTAACATTCAGTACTTC
NA TRBJ1-2 NA TRBV6-2/TRBV6-3 14 CASSYKAGLYGYTF TGTGCCAGCAGTTACAAAGCAGGTCTCTATGGCTACACCTTC
NA TRBJ1-4 NA TRBV4-2 13 CASSQSAGEKLFF TGTGCCAGCAGCCAAAGTGCGGGGGAAAAACTGTTTTTT
NA TRBJ1-6 NA TRBV11-2 14 CASSPPGGYSPLHF TGTGCCAGCAGCCCCCCGGGGGGCTACTCACCCCTCCACTTT
NA TRBJ1-2 TRBD1 TRBV18 13 CASSPGQGSGYTF TGTGCCAGCTCACCGGGACAGGGGTCTGGCTACACCTTC
few TRBJ2-7 TRBD2 TRBV11-2 14 CASSLSGGAPEQYF TGTGCCAGCAGCTTAAGCGGGGGGGCCCCCGAGCAGTACTTC